This T cell receptor beta chain was captured by sequencing in a study of cytomegalovirus exposure and HLA in healthy donors. Deletions cut 4 bases from V and 4 bases from J, with 13 bases between. Per the germline V gene, CDR1 is SGHNT and CDR2 is YYREEE (reference sequence). The CDR3 is made up of 14 amino acids. Study results and caveats: Cytomegalovirus-associated TCR beta chains were listed, numbering more than 150. Most subjects' HLA-A and HLA-B alleles were reportedly predicted from TCR beta sequences. Prior analysis indicated that the majority of TCR beta V segments exhibited productivity approximately 90% or approximately 30% of the time.

In the PCR, 60 Vbeta and 13 Jbeta primers were used. Assay used: immunoSEQ multiplex PCR; TCRdb lists only in-frame clones, some missing. The table records 99,000 or so clones, about 83% of them present only once. Comments on this clone: Its specificity is not known.

Specimen: PBMCs. This TCR came from a man in his late teens or twenties in good health and CMV-seronegative. The rearrangement uses TRBV5-4 and TRBJ2-3, with D possibly TRBD1 on 6 matching bases. CDR3 residues: CASSNLQGADTQYF. The DNA for the CDR3 is TGTGCCAGCAGCAACCTACAGGGTGCAGATACGCAGTATTTT.